These 25 T cell receptor beta chains were sequenced from one sample in a study of cytotoxic CD8 clonotypes in ibrutinib-treated CLL. Sequenced by immunoSEQ multiplex PCR; TCRdb stores in-frame clones only, minus some. The data hold 300,000 to 400,000 clones, with 67% observed a single time. The source material was PBMCs, sampled after 36 months of ibrutinib treatment. The source of these receptors is a human donor with chronic lymphocytic leukemia.

The chain employs TRBV12-5 and TRBJ2-5; 8 nucleotides agree with TRBD2. In germline, CDR1 is LGHNT, CDR2 FRNRAP. The CDR3 covers 14 residues. Germline trimming cut 6 bases from V and 5 bases from J; bases unmatched to any gene: 8. The CDR3 loop reads CASGLGASGETQYF. The DNA for the CDR3 is TGTGCTAGTGGCCTCGGGGCTAGCGGGGAGACCCAGTACTTC.

The rearrangement uses TRBV9 and TRBJ1-3; the D is unclear. This CDR3 spans 18 amino acids. V was trimmed by 0 bases and J by 2 bases, leaving 18 bases between them. The germline V gene has CDR1 SGDLS and CDR2 YYNGEE. CDR3 amino acids: CASSVVPPGVGTGNTIYF. The CDR3 region has the DNA TGTGCCAGCAGCGTAGTCCCCCCAGGTGTGGGGACTGGAAACACCATATATTTT.

The chain joins TRBV4-1 to TRBJ2-7; D unclear. Trimming stripped 8 bases from V and 11 bases from J, with 13 bases between. Germline loops: CDR1 MGHRA, CDR2 YSYEKL. The CDR3 length is 10 residues. As DNA, the CDR3 is TGCGCCAGCGACCTAGTGCGTGAGTACTTC. Protein sequence: CASDLVREYF.

V gene TRBV14 combines with J gene TRBJ2-7, with a weak D call TRBD2 (5 bases). This CDR3 spans 14 amino acids. CDR1 and CDR2 from the germline V gene are SGHDN and FVKESK. V was cut by 5 bases and J by 2 bases, with 13 bases left in between. CDR3 in DNA: TGTGCCAGCAGCTATCGAGGGCAGACCTACGAGCAGTACTTC. The encoded protein is CASSYRGQTYEQYF.

The genes are TRBV5-1 and TRBJ2-1, with TRBD1 identical over 9 bases. The CDR3 contains 15 residues. Germline V gene data show CDR1 as SGHRS and CDR2 as YFSETQ. The V gene end was trimmed by 4 bases and the J gene end by 3 bases; junction bases not matched to a gene: 5. CDR3 sequence (DNA): TGCGCCAGCAGCCCGGGGACAGGGATCTACAATGAGCAGTTCTTC. Translation: CASSPGTGIYNEQFF.

The table lists this clone with a count of one. The V and J genes are TRBV10-1 and TRBJ2-7, with D possibly TRBD2 on 5 matching bases. Germline V gives CDR1 WNHNN, CDR2 SYGVQD (reference sequence). V was shortened by 6 bases and J by 0 bases, with 12 bases between the two germline ends. This CDR3 spans 14 amino acids. Here the CDR3 reads CASSDGLSSYEQYF. CDR3 nucleotides: TGCGCCAGCAGCGACGGACTTAGCTCCTACGAGCAGTACTTC.

V is TRBV5-6 and J is TRBJ1-1; D gene ambiguous. This CDR3 is built from 12 residues. V gave up 0 bases and J gave up 6 bases, with 6 bases separating them. Germline V gene lookup returns CDR1 SGHDT and CDR2 YYEEEE. CDR3 nucleotide sequence: TGTGCCAGCAGCTTGGACGTGTCTGAAGCTTTCTTT. This encodes CASSLDVSEAFF.

The chain joins TRBV27 to TRBJ2-7, with TRBD2 matching over 11 bases. With 2 bases clipped from V and 7 bases from J, the junction kept 10 bases outside the gene matches. This CDR3 has 16 residues. The V gene's germline CDR1 is MNHEY and CDR2 SMNVEV (reference sequence). The CDR3 region is CASSLTSGRSRGEQYF. CDR3 DNA sequence: TGTGCCAGCAGTTTAACTAGCGGGAGATCCCGGGGGGAGCAGTACTTC.

The table lists this clone with a few counts. The chain recombines TRBV6-5 with TRBJ1-6; tentatively, D is TRBD1 (5 bases). The ends were cut back, 6 bases at V and 9 bases at J, with 18 bases in the middle. The V gene's germline CDR1 is MNHEY and CDR2 SVGAGI. This CDR3 comprises 15 residues. The CDR3 reads CASSSGTMSGSPLHF. CDR3 in DNA: TGTGCCAGCAGCTCCGGGACCATGAGCGGTTCACCCCTCCACTTT.

The chain joins TRBV19 to TRBJ2-7; 11 nucleotides line up with TRBD2. This CDR3 comprises 18 residues. The germline CDR1 and CDR2 sequences are LNHDA and SQIVND (reference sequence). With V trimmed by 2 bases and J by 7 bases, 16 bases remained unmatched. CDR3 in DNA: TGTGCCAGTAGTATAAGCAGGTGGGCGACTAGCGGGGCGAGGGAGCAGTACTTC. This translates into CASSISRWATSGAREQYF.

The CDR3 is CATSGGTDGQETQYF. The CDR3 coding sequence is TGTGCCACCAGCGGGGGAACGGACGGGCAAGAGACCCAGTACTTC. The chain couples TRBV15 to TRBJ2-5; D may match TRBD1 or TRBD2 (5 bases each). Germline V gene data show CDR1 as LNHNV and CDR2 as YYDKDF (reference sequence). V shed 5 bases and J shed 2 bases, with 15 bases lying between them. This CDR3 contains 15 residues. Based on the CDR3 plus reference TRBV15 and TRBJ2-5, the full variable domain is DAMVIQNPRYQVTQFGKPVTLSCSQTLNHNVMYWYQQKSSQAPKLLFHYYDKDFNNEADTPDNFQSRRPNTSFCFLDIRSPGLGDTAMYLCATSGGTDGQETQYFGPGTRLLVL.

This clone was seen more than once but under ten times. V gene TRBV9 combines with J gene TRBJ2-5; tentative D call: TRBD2 (6 bases). From germline, CDR1 is SGDLS and CDR2 YYNGEE. This CDR3 region has 14 residues. Trimming took 3 bases from V and 0 from J, leaving 9 bases between them. In DNA, the CDR3 is TGTGCCAGCAGCGAGGGACTCTACCAAGAGACCCAGTACTTC. Protein: CASSEGLYQETQYF.

The rearrangement uses TRBV9 and TRBJ2-5; D may be TRBD2 (5 bases). The germline V gene has CDR1 SGDLS and CDR2 YYNGEE. The CDR3 is 15 residues long. V lost 3 bases and J lost 2, with 14 bases in between. The CDR3 DNA is TGTGCCAGCAGCGCCGGACTCGGGGTACAAGAGACCCAGTACTTC. Its translation: CASSAGLGVQETQYF.

The CDR3 bases are TGTGCCAGCAGCCCGGACCCAGATACGCAGTATTTT. Amino acids: CASSPDPDTQYF. The J gene is TRBJ2-3, the V gene TRBV7-9; D gene uncertain. Germline loops: CDR1 SEHNR, CDR2 FQNEAQ (reference sequence). This CDR3 is 12 amino acids long. V was pared by 5 bases and J by 4 bases, with 7 bases between.

This clone was detected once. This chain connects TRBV6-5 to TRBJ2-1; a weak D match, TRBD2 (5 bases). Germline CDR1 and CDR2: MNHEY and SVGAGI. The V end was cut by 6 bases, the J end by 6 bases, with 12 bases between. This CDR3 spans 13 amino acids. CDR3 nucleotide sequence: TGTGCCAGCAGGCGCCTGAGGGCCAATGAGCAGTTCTTC. It is translated as CASRRLRANEQFF.

This clone was recorded a few times. V usage is TRBV7-6 and J usage is TRBJ2-2; unclear D gene. The CDR3 sequence is 14 residues long. The V end was cut by 0 bases, the J end by 3 bases, with 5 bases between. Looked up from germline, CDR1 is SGHVS and CDR2 is FNYEAQ. CDR3 sequence reads: CASSLALHTGELFF. The CDR3 nucleotides read TGTGCCAGCAGCTTAGCTCTTCACACCGGGGAGCTGTTTTTT.

The count of this clone is one. The CDR3 sequence: CASSFGGLNTQYF. The CDR3 DNA reads TGTGCCAGCAGTTTCGGGGGACTGAATACGCAGTATTTT. V and J are TRBV28 and TRBJ2-3; tentatively, D is TRBD2 (6 bases). The CDR3 is 13 amino acids. Looked up from germline, CDR1 is MDHEN and CDR2 is SYDVKM. V lost 3 bases, J lost 7 bases, and 11 bases lay in between.

The chain is built from TRBV5-6 and TRBJ1-2; D unresolved. The ends were cut back, 7 bases at V and 1 base at J, with 8 bases in the middle. Germline V lookup: CDR1 SGHDT, CDR2 YYEEEE. This CDR3 has 12 residues. CDR3 DNA: TGTGCCAGCCGGGTCAGTAACTATGGCTACACCTTC. It specifies CASRVSNYGYTF. Looking up the rest from reference TRBV5-6 and TRBJ1-2 gives the full variable domain: DAGVTQSPTHLIKTRGQQVTLRCSPKSGHDTVSWYQQALGQGPQFIFQYYEEEERQRGNFPDRFSGHQFPNYSSELNVNALLLGDSALYLCASRVSNYGYTFGSGTRLTVV.

V usage is TRBV27 and J usage is TRBJ2-5, with 8 bases lining up with TRBD1. From germline, CDR1 is MNHEY and CDR2 SMNVEV (reference sequence). CDR3 length: 15 amino acids. The V and J ends lost 5 bases and 2 bases, in that order; junction bases with no gene match: 7. In nucleotides, the CDR3 is TGTGCCAGCAGTACTCCGGGACAGGCTCAAGAGACCCAGTACTTC. Its translation is CASSTPGQAQETQYF.

V gene TRBV11-2 combines with J gene TRBJ2-6; unclear D gene. Germline V gene data show CDR1 as SGHAT and CDR2 as FQNNGV. The CDR3 runs 15 residues. V dropped 5 bases and J dropped 0 bases, with 8 bases sitting between them. CDR3 protein: CASSPQYSGANVLTF. CDR3 nucleotide sequence: TGTGCCAGCAGCCCGCAGTACTCTGGGGCCAACGTCCTGACTTTC.

The chain links TRBV28 to TRBJ2-7, with a possible D match to TRBD1 (5 bases). The V gene's germline CDR1 is MDHEN and CDR2 SYDVKM. The ends were cut back, 4 bases at V and 3 bases at J, with 16 bases in the middle. The CDR3 extends over 15 amino acids. CDR3 bases: TGTGCCAGCAGTTCCCGCAGGGCGGATCTCTACGAGCAGTACTTC. Encoded protein: CASSSRRADLYEQYF.

The V and J genes are TRBV28 and TRBJ2-1; no clear D. The CDR3 is made up of 16 amino acids. Germline V gene sequence: CDR1 MDHEN, CDR2 SYDVKM. V shed 3 bases and J shed 0 bases, with 12 bases lying between them. This CDR3 reads CASSFGLLSSYNEQFF. The DNA of the CDR3 is TGTGCCAGCAGTTTCGGTCTCCTCAGCTCCTACAATGAGCAGTTCTTC.

The V call is TRBV28, the J call TRBJ2-3; D gene uncertain. CDR1 is MDHEN, CDR2 SYDVKM, per germline. Trimming left V 4 bases short and J 5 bases short, with 13 bases between. This CDR3 comprises 14 residues. The CDR3 spells CASSSPRALDTQYF. The CDR3 nucleotides are TGTGCCAGCAGTTCCCCCCGGGCCTTAGATACGCAGTATTTT.

The sample holds one count of this clone. J is TRBJ2-7 and V is TRBV5-5, with 10 positions matching TRBD1. Trimming at V came to 6 bases and at J to 5 bases, leaving 14 bases not matched to a gene. This CDR3 contains 16 residues. Per the germline V gene, CDR1 is SGHKS and CDR2 is YYEKEE (reference sequence). CDR3 region: CASIRVPGQGLDEQYF. CDR3 coding DNA: TGTGCCAGCATCCGCGTTCCGGGACAGGGGTTGGACGAGCAGTACTTC.

The chain combines TRBV7-2 with TRBJ1-1, with D tentatively TRBD1 (6 bases). The germline V and J ends were trimmed by 5 bases and 1 base, with 14 bases remaining between them. Germline loops: CDR1 SGHTA, CDR2 FQGNSA. This CDR3 region has 15 residues. The CDR3: CASSQFGGPNTEAFF. The CDR3 nucleotides read TGTGCCAGCAGCCAATTCGGGGGCCCGAACACTGAAGCTTTCTTT.